Shown below are 12 T cell receptor beta chains from a single sample sequenced in a study of monozygotic twins with inflammatory bowel disease (dated by TCRdb to 2018 to 2020). Libraries were prepared through 5' RACE. Sequencing was performed on an Illumina HiSeq 2500. After reprocessing by TCRdb, each CDR3 protein sequence is one entry, and no DNA is given. For this sample, the table gives about 380,000 distinct CDR3 sequences. 2.5% to 3% of the sample is held by the ten biggest clonotypes. The sequenced sample was blood. The receptors shown here come from a human donor with ulcerative colitis or Crohn's disease, or a healthy co-twin of an affected twin (not recorded which).

V is TRBV20-1 and J is TRBJ1-5. The germline V gene has CDR1 DFQATT and CDR2 SNEGSKA (reference sequence). The CDR3 is made up of 14 amino acids. CDR3 protein: CSASLGYSNQPQHF.

The gene calls are TRBV7-2 and TRBJ1-1. Germline V CDR1 and CDR2: SGHTA, FQGNSA. The CDR3 covers 13 residues. The CDR3 is CASSPQLNTEAFF.

The rearrangement joins TRBV28 to TRBJ1-2. Germline V gene data show CDR1 as MDHEN and CDR2 as SYDVKM. This CDR3 has 12 residues. The CDR3: CASRRDSLSYTF.

The chain is built from TRBV20-1 and TRBJ2-7; the D gene TCRdb calls, TRBD1, cannot be checked with no DNA. This CDR3 is 14 amino acids long. CDR1 DFQATT and CDR2 SNEGSKA come from the germline V gene (reference sequence). CDR3 sequence reads: CSARDPRGGYEQYF.

The gene calls are TRBV2 and TRBJ1-6. In germline, CDR1 is SNHLY, CDR2 FYNNEI. The length of the CDR3 is 16 residues. The CDR3 protein is CASSVGGSSYNSPLHF.

The V gene is TRBV4-3, the J gene TRBJ1-1; as DNA is missing, the TRBD1 call by TCRdb cannot be tested. From germline, CDR1 is LGHNA and CDR2 YSLEER. The CDR3 covers 13 residues. The CDR3 sequence: CASTGQGAPEAFF.

The chain carries TRBV10-3 and TRBJ1-5; with no DNA, the TCRdb D assignment of TRBD1 cannot be verified. Germline CDR1 reads ENHRY; CDR2 reads SYGVKD. This CDR3 has 15 residues. CDR3: CAIRGGWEPNQPQHF.

The chain couples TRBV29-1 to TRBJ2-7; the TCRdb call, TRBD2, lacks DNA for checking. This CDR3 comprises 16 residues. Germline assignment: CDR1 SQVTM and CDR2 ANQGSEA. The CDR3 is CSVEDRVGPYSYEQYF.

The rearrangement uses TRBV29-1 and TRBJ1-2; TCRdb's D call, TRBD1, is unchecked because there is no DNA. Germline V gene sequence: CDR1 SQVTM, CDR2 ANQGSEA. This CDR3 region has 17 residues. CDR3 in amino acids: CSVENKPGQDKGYGYTF.

V usage is TRBV25-1 and J usage is TRBJ1-1; the D call of TRBD1 rests on TCRdb alone, since no DNA is present to check it. The germline V gene encodes CDR1 MGHDK and CDR2 SYGVNS. The CDR3 is made up of 14 amino acids. The CDR3: CASSESGQYTEAFF.

This rearrangement joins TRBV7-2 to TRBJ2-2. Per germline, CDR1 SGHTA and CDR2 FQGNSA. CDR3 length equals 14 residues. CDR3 amino acids: CANEDASNTGELFF.

The V and J genes are TRBV20-1 and TRBJ2-2; TCRdb outputs TRBD1, but without DNA this stays unchecked. The CDR3 is made up of 16 amino acids. Germline assignment: CDR1 DFQATT and CDR2 SNEGSKA (reference sequence). This chain's CDR3 is CSAPGTGGRLTGELFF.